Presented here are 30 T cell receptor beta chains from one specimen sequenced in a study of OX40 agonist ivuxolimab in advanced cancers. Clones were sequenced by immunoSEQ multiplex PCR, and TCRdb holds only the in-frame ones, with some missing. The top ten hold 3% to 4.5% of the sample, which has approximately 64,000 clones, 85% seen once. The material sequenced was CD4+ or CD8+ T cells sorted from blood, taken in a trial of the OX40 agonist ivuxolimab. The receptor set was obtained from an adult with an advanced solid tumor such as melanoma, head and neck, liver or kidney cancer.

This chain's CDR3 is CASRAGEYEQYF. The CDR3 coding sequence is TGTGCCAGTAGGGCAGGGGAATACGAGCAGTACTTC. This sequence joins TRBV10-3 and TRBJ2-7; tentatively, D is TRBD1 (6 bases). Germline CDR1 is ENHRY and CDR2 is SYGVKD. V gave up 10 bases and J gave up 4 bases, with 14 bases separating them. The CDR3 runs 12 residues.

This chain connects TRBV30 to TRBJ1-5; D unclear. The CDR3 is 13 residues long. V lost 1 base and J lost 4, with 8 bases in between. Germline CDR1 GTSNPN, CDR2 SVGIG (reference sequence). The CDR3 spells CAWSAYSNQPQHF. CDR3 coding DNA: TGTGCCTGGAGTGCATACTCAAATCAGCCCCAGCATTTT.

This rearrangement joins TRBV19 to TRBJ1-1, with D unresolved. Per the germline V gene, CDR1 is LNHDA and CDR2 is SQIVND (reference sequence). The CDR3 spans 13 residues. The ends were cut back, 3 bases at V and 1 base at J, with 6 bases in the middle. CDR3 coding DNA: TGTGCCAGTAGTATTACCGAGAACACTGAAGCTTTCTTT. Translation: CASSITENTEAFF.

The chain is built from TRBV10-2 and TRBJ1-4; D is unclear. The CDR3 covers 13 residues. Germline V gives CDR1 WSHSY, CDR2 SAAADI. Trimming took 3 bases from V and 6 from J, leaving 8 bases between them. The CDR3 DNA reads TGCGCCAGCAGTGACCACGGAGATGAAAAACTGTTTTTT. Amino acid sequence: CASSDHGDEKLFF.

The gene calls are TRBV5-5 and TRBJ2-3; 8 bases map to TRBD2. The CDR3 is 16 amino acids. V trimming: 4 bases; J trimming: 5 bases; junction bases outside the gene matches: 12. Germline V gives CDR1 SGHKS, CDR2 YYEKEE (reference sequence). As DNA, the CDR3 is TGTGCCAGCAGCCTCTCACTAACGGGAGGGCAAGATACGCAGTATTTT. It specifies CASSLSLTGGQDTQYF.

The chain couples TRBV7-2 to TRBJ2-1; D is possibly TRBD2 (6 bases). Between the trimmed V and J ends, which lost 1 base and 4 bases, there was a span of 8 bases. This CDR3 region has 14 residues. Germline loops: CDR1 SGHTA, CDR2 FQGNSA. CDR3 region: CASSLGAGYNEQFF. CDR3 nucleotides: TGTGCCAGCAGCTTAGGGGCGGGATACAATGAGCAGTTCTTC.

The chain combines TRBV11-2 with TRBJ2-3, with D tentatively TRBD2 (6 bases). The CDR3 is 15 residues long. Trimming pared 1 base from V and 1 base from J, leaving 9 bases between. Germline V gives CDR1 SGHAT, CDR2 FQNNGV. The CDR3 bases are TGTGCCAGCAGCTTAGCGGGAGAGGGCACAGATACGCAGTATTTT. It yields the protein CASSLAGEGTDTQYF. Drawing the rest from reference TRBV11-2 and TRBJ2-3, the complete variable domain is EAGVAQSPRYKIIEKRQSVAFWCNPISGHATLYWYQQILGQGPKLLIQFQNNGVVDDSQLPKDRFSAERLKGVDSTLKIQPAKLEDSAVYLCASSLAGEGTDTQYFGPGTRLTVL.

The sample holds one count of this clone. The CDR3 is CASSDTGENIQYF. CDR3 nucleotides: TGTGCCAGCAGCGACACCGGGGAAAACATTCAGTACTTC. V gene TRBV13 combines with J gene TRBJ2-4, with a possible D match to TRBD2 (5 bases). This CDR3 has 13 residues. Germline V gene lookup returns CDR1 PRHDT and CDR2 FYEKMQ (reference sequence). The V end was cut by 5 bases, the J end by 5 bases, with 10 bases between.

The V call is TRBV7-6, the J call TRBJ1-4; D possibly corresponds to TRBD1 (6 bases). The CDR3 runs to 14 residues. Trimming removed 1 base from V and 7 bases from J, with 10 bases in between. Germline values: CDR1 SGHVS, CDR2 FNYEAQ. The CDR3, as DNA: TGTGCCAGCAGCTTAGAGGCAGGGGTTGAAAAACTGTTTTTT. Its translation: CASSLEAGVEKLFF.

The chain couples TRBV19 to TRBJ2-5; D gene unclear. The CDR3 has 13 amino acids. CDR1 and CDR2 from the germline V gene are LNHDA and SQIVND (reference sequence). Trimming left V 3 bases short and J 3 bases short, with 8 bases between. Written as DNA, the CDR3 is TGTGCCAGTAGTATGGGATTTAAAGAGACCCAGTACTTC. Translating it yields CASSMGFKETQYF.

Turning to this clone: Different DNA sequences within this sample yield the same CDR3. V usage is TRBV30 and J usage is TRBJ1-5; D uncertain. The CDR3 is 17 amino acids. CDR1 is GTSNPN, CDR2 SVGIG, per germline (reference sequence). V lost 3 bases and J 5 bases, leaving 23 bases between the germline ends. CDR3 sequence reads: CAWSGEGGFSFDQPQHF. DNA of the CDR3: TGTGCCTGGAGCGGTGAGGGAGGCTTTTCGTTCGATCAGCCCCAGCATTTT.

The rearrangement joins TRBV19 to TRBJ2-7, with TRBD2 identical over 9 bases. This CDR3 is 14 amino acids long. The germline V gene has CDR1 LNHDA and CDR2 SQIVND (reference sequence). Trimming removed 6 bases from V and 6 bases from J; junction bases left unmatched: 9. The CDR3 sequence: CASRKGGRVGEQYF. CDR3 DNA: TGTGCCAGTAGGAAGGGCGGGAGGGTAGGCGAGCAGTACTTC.

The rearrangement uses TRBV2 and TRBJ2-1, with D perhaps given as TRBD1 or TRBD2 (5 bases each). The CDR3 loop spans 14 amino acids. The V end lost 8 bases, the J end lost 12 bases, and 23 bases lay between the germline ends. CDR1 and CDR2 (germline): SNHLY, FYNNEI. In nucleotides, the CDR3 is TGTGCCAGCGTGGCCACATGGGACGGCGGGTGGCAGTTCTTC. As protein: CASVATWDGGWQFF.

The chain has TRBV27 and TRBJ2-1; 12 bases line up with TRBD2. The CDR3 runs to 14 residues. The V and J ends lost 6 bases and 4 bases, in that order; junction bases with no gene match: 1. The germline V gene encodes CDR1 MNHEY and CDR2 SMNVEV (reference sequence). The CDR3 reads CASRTSGSYNEQFF. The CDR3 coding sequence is TGTGCCAGCAGGACTAGCGGGAGTTACAATGAGCAGTTCTTC.

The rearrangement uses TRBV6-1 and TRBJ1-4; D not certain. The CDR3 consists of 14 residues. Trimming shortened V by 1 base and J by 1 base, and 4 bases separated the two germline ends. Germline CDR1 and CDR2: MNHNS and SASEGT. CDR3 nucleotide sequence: TGTGCCAGCAGTGAAGTGGTAACTAATGAAAAACTGTTTTTT. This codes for CASSEVVTNEKLFF.

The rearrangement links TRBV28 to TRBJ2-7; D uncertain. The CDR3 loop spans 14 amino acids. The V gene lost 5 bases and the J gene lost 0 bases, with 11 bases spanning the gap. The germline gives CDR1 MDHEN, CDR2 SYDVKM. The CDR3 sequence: CASSPRPSSYEQYF. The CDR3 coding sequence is TGTGCCAGCAGTCCTCGACCGAGCTCCTACGAGCAGTACTTC.

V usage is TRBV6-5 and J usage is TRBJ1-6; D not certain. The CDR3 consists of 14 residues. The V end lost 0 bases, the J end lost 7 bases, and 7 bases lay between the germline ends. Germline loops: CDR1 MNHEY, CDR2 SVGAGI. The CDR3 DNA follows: TGTGCCAGCAGTTACTCTGAGGAGAATTCACCCCTCCACTTT. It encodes CASSYSEENSPLHF.

CDR3 sequence reads: CASSFLAGGGNTGELFF. CDR3 bases: TGTGCCAGCAGTTTCCTAGCGGGAGGGGGGAACACCGGGGAGCTGTTTTTT. This chain connects TRBV27 to TRBJ2-2; 12 bases fit TRBD2. Germline CDR1 is MNHEY and CDR2 is SMNVEV (reference sequence). With V trimmed by 3 bases and J by 1 base, 3 bases remained unmatched. This CDR3 comprises 17 residues.

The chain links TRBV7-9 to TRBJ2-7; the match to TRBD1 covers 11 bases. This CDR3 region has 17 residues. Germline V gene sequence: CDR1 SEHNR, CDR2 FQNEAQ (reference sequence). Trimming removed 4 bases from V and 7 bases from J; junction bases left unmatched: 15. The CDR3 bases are TGTGCCAGCAGCTCAAGTATTCCGGGACAGGGGGTGAGGGAGCAGTACTTC. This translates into CASSSSIPGQGVREQYF.

CDR3 in DNA: TGTGCCAGCAGCCAAGATCTGACTGCGACCCGCGAGCAGTACTTC. This translates into CASSQDLTATREQYF. V gene TRBV14 combines with J gene TRBJ2-7; D is unresolved. The germline V and J ends were trimmed by 0 bases and 6 bases, with 15 bases remaining between them. The CDR3 covers 15 residues. CDR1 SGHDN and CDR2 FVKESK come from the germline V gene. Filled out from reference TRBV14 and TRBJ2-7, the complete variable domain reads EAGVTQFPSHSVIEKGQTVTLRCDPISGHDNLYWYRRVMGKEIKFLLHFVKESKQDESGMPNNRFLAERTGGTYSTLKVQPAELEDSGVYFCASSQDLTATREQYFGPGTRLTVT.

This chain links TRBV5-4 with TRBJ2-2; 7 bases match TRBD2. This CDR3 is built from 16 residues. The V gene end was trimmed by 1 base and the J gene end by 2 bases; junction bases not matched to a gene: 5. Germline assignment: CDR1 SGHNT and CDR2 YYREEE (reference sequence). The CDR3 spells CASSLNGGSNTGELFF. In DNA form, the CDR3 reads TGTGCCAGCAGCTTGAACGGCGGGAGCAACACCGGGGAGCTGTTTTTT.

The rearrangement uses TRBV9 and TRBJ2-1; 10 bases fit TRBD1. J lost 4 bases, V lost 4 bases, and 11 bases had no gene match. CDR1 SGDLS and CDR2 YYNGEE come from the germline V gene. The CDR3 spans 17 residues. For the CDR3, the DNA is TGTGCCAGCAGCAATTCACGACAGGGGGCGGTGTACAATGAGCAGTTCTTC. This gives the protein CASSNSRQGAVYNEQFF.

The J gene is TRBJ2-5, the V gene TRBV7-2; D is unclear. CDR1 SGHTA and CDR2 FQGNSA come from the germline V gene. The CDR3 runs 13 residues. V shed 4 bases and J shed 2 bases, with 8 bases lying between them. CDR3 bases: TGTGCCAGCAGCTCCGAGAGACAAGAGACCCAGTACTTC. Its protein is CASSSERQETQYF.

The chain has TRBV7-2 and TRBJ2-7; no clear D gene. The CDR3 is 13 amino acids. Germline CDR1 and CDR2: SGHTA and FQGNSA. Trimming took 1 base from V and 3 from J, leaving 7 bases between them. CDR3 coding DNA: TGTGCCAGCAGCTTAGAGGGAAACTACGAGCAGTACTTC. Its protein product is CASSLEGNYEQYF. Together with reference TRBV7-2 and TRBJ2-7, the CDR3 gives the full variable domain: GAGVSQSPSNKVTEKGKDVELRCDPISGHTALYWYRQSLGQGLEFLIYFQGNSAPDKSGLPSDRFSAERTGGSVSTLTIQRTQQEDSAVYLCASSLEGNYEQYFGPGTRLTVT.

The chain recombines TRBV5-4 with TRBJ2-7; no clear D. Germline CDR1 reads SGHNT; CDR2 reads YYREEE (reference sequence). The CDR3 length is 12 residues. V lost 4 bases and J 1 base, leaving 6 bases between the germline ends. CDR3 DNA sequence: TGTGCCAGCAGCATCTCGTCCTACGAGCAGTACTTC. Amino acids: CASSISSYEQYF.

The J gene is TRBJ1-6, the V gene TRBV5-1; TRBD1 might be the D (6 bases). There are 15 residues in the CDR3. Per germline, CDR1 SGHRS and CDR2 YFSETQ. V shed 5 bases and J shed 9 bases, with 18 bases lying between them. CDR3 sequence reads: CASRDGQSQPSPLHF. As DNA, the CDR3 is TGCGCCAGCAGGGATGGACAGTCCCAACCTTCACCCCTCCACTTT.

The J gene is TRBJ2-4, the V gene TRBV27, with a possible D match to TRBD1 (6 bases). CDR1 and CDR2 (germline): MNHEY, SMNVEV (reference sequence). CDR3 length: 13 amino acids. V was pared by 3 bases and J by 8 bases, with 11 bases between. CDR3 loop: CASSFRGLDIQYF. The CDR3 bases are TGTGCCAGCAGTTTTAGGGGGTTGGACATTCAGTACTTC.

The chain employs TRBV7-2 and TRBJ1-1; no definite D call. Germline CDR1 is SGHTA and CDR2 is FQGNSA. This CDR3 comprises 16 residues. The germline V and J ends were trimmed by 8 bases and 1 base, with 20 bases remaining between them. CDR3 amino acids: CASRKGNLGKNTEAFF. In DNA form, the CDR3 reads TGTGCCAGCCGGAAAGGGAATTTGGGAAAGAACACTGAAGCTTTCTTT.

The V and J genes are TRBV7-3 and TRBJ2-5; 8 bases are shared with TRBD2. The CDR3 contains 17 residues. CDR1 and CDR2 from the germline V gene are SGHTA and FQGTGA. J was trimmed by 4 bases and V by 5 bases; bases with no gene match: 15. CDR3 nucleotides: TGTGCCAGCAGCCCACGTGGGCGGGAGGTCCATGGAGAGACCCAGTACTTC. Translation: CASSPRGREVHGETQYF. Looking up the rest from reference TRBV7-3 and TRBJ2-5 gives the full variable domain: GAGVSQTPSNKVTEKGKYVELRCDPISGHTALYWYRQSLGQGPEFLIYFQGTGAADDSGLPNDRFFAVRPEGSVSTLKIQRTERGDSAVYLCASSPRGREVHGETQYFGPGTRLLVL.

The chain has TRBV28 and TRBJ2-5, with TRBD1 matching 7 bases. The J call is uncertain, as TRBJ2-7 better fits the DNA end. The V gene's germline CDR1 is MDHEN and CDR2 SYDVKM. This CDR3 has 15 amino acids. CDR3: CASSLAGGLKYEQYF. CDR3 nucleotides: TGTGCCAGCAGTTTAGCAGGGGGATTAAAGTACGAGCAGTACTTC.